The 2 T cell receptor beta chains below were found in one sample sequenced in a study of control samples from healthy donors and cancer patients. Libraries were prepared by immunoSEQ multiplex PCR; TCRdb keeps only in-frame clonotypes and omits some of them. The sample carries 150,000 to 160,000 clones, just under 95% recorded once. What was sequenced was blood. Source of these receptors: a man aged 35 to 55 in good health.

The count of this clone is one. The CDR3 sequence: CASSIGPYGYTF. Here the CDR3 DNA reads TGTGCCAGTAGTATAGGGCCCTATGGCTACACCTTC. This rearrangement joins TRBV19 to TRBJ1-2; D is uncertain. This CDR3 has 12 amino acids. V was cut by 1 base and J by 4 bases, with 4 bases left in between. Germline values: CDR1 LNHDA, CDR2 SQIVND (reference sequence).

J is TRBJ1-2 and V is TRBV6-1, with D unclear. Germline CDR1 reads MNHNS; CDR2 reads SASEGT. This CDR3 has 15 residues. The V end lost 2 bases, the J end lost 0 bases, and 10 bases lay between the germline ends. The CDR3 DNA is TGTGCCAGCAGTGAATGGGAGAACGCTAACTATGGCTACACCTTC. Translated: CASSEWENANYGYTF.